This TCR beta chain is drawn from a study of T cells in Graves' hyperthyroidism and ophthalmopathy. Study-wide points: Most clonotypes expanded in thyroid above 0.001 were likewise present in blood.

V was trimmed by 1 base and J by 7 bases, leaving 13 bases between them. This CDR3 spans 14 amino acids. Germline V lookup: CDR1 MGHRA, CDR2 YSYEKL. Subjects aged 18 to 65 presented with newly diagnosed hyperthyroidism of less than 2 months' duration. Lactation, pregnancy, other autoimmune disease or uncontrolled infection excluded patients. Orbital computed tomography, thyroid ultrasound, serum thyroxine and TRAb, and clinical symptoms together informed the diagnoses. This clonotype was observed a handful of times. Its matching antigen is unknown. RNA transcripts gave rise to amplified TCR beta CDR3 regions. An initial round of RT-PCR targeting the TCR CDR3 relied on the HTBI primer set. Each CDR3 protein gets one entry after TCRdb re-called the multiplex PCR reads with MiXCR. This sample has about 360,000 distinct CDR3 sequences, with about 12% found just once.

Material for sequencing was blood. This receptor was obtained from a young woman with Graves' hyperthyroidism. The chain carries TRBV4-1 and TRBJ1-2, with D perhaps matching TRBD1 (5 bases). The CDR3 loop reads CASSQATGGRGYTF. CDR3 bases: TGCGCCAGCAGCCAAGCGACCGGGGGACGTGGCTACACCTTC.